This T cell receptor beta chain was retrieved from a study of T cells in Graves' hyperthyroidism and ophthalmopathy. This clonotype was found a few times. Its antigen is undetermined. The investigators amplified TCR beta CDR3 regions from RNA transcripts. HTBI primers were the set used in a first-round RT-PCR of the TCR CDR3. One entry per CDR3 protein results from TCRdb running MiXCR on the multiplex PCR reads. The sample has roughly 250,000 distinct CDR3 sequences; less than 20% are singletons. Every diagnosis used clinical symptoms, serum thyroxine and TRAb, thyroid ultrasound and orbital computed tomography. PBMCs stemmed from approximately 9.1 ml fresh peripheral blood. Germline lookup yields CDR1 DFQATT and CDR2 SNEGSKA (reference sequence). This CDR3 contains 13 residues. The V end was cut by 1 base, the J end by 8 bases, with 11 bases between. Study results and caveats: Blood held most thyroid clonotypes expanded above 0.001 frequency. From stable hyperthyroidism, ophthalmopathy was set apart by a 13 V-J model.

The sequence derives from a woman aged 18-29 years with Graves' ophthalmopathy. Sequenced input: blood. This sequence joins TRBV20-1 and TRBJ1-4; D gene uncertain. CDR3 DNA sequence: TGCAGTGCTAGAGTGCCCGGCGGAGAAAAACTGTTTTTT. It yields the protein CSARVPGGEKLFF.